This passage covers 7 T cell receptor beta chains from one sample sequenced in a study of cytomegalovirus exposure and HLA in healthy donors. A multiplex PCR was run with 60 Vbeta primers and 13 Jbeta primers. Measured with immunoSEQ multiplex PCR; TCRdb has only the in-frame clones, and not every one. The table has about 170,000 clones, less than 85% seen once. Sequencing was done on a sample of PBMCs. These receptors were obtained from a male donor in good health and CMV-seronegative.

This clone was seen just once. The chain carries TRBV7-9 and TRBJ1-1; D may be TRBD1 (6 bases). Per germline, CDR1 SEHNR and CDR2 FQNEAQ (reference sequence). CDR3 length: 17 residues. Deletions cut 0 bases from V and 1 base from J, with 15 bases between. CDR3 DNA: TGTGCCAGCAGCTTAGCGGGGGGGGACAACTCGAACACTGAAGCTTTCTTT. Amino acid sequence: CASSLAGGDNSNTEAFF.

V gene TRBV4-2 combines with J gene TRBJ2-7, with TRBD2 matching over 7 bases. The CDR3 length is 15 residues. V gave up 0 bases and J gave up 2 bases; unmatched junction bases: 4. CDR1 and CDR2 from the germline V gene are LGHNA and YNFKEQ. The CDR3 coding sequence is TGTGCCAGCAGCCAAGACCTAGCGGCCACCTACGAGCAGTACTTC. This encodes CASSQDLAATYEQYF.

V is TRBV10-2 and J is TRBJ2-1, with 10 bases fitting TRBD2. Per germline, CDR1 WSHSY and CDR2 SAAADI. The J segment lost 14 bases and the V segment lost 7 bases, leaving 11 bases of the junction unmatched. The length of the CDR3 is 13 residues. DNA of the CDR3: TGCGCCAGCAAGGCTAGCGGGGGACACATGGAGTTCTTC. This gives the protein CASKASGGHMEFF.

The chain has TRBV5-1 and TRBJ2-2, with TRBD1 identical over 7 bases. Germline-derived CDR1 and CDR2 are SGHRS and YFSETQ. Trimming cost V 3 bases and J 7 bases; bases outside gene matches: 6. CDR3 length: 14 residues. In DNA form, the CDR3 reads TGCGCCAGCAGCTATGGACAGGAGAGCGGGGAGCTGTTTTTT. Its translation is CASSYGQESGELFF.

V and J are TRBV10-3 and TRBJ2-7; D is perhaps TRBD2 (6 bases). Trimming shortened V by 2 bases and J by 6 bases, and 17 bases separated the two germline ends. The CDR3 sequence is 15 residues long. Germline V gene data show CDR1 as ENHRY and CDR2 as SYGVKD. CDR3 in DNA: TGTGCCATCAGTGAGCCGGGCGGGGTATCTCTCGAGCAGTACTTC. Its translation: CAISEPGGVSLEQYF.

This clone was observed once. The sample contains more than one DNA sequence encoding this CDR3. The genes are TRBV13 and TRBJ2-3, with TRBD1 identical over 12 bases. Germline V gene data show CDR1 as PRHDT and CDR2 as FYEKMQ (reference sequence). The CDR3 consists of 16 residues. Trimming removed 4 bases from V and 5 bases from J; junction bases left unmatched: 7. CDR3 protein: CASSSQGQGAGDTQYF. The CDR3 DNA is TGTGCCAGCAGCTCCCAGGGACAGGGGGCGGGAGATACGCAGTATTTT.

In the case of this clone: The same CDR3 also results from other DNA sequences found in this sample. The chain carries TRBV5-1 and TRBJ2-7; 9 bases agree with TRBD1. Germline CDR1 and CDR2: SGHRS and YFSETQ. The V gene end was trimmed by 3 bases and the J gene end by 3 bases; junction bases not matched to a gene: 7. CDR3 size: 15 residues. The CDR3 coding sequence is TGCGCCAGCAGCTGGCAGGGACAGGGCAACTACGAGCAGTACTTC. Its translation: CASSWQGQGNYEQYF. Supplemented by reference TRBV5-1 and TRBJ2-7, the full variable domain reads KAGVTQTPRYLIKTRGQQVTLSCSPISGHRSVSWYQQTPGQGLQFLFEYFSETQRNKGNFPGRFSGRQFSNSRSEMNVSTLELGDSALYLCASSWQGQGNYEQYFGPGTRLTVT.